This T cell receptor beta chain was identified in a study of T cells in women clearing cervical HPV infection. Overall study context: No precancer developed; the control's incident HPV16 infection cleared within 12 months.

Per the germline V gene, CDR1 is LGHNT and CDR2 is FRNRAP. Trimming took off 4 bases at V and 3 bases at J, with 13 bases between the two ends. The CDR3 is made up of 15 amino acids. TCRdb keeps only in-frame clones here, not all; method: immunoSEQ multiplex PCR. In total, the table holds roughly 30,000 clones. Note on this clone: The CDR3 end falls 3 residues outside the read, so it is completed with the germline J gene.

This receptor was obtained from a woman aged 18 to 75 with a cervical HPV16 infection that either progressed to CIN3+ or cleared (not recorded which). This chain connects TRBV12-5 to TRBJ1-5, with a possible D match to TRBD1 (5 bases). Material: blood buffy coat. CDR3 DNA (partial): TGTGCTAGTGGTTCGACGACAGAACCCAATCAGCCC. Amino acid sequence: CASGSTTEPNQP. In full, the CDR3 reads CASGSTTEPNQPQHF.